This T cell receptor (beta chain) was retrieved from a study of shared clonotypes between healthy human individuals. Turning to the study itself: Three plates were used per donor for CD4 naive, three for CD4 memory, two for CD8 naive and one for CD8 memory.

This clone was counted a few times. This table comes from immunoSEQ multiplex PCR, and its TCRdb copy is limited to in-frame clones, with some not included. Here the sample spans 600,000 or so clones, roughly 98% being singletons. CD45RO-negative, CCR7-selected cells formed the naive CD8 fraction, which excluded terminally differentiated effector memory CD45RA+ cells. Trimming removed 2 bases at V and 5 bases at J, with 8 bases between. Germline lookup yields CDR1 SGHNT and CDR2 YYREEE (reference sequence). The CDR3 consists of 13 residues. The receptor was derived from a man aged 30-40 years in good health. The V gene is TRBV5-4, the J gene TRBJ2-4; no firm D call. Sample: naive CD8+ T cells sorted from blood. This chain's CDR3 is CASSLASENIQYF. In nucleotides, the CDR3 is TGTGCCAGCAGCTTAGCCTCGGAAAACATTCAGTACTTC.